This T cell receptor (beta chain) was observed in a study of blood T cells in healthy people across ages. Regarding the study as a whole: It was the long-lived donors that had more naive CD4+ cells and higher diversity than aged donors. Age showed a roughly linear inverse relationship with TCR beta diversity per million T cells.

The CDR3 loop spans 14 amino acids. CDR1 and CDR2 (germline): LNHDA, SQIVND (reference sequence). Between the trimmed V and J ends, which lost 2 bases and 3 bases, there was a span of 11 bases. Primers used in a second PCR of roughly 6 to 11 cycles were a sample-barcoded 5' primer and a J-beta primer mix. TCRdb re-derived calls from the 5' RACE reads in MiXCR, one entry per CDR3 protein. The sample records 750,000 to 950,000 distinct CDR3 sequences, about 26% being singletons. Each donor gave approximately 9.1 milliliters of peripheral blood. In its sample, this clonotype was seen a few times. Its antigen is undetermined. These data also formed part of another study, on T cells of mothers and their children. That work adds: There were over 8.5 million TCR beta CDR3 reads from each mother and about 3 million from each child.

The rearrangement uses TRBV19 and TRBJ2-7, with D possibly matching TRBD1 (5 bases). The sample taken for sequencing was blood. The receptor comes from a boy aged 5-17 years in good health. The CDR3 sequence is CASSISGRVYEQYF. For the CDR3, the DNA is TGTGCCAGTAGTATATCGGGCAGGGTCTACGAGCAGTACTTC.